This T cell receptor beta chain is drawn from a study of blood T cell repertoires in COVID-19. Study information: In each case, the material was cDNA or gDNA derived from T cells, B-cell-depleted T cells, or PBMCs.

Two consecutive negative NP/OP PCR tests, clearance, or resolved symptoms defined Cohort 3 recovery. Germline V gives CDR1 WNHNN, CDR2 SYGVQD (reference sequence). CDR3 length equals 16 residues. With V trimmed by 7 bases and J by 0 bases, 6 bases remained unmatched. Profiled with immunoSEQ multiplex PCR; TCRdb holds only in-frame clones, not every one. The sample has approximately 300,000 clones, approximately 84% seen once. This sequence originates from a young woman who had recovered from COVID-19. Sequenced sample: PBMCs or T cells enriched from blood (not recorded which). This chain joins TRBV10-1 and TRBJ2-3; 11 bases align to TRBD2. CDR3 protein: CASNPGLAASTDTQYF. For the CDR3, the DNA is TGCGCCAGCAACCCGGGACTAGCGGCCAGCACAGATACGCAGTATTTT.